This T cell receptor beta chain was sequenced in a study of technical replicates of blood from four donors (dated by TCRdb to 2017 to 2019). The library was prepared using the immunoSEQ multiplex PCR assay. Entries here come from immuneACCESS through TCRdb and include only in-frame sequences with V and J called. Some clones fail to appear in such tables; in the studies checked, an unresolved V gene covers under half of the shortfall, and the cause of the remainder is unknown. Across this sample there are approximately 80,000 clones, with roughly 98% seen only once. The ten largest account for roughly 0.16% of the sample. The CDR3 contains 13 residues, cysteine and phenylalanine counted. Only CDR3 DNA is held: 39 bases, read in frame from base 1. As regards this clone: Its target antigen remains unknown. No per-base quality is available; no much larger clone lies one base away.

The chain is made from TRBV21-1 and TRBJ2-5; no check of the table's D call, TRBD2, against the DNA was made. TRBV21-1 is flagged as a pseudogene. This clonotype was sampled from a human donor in good health. Material: T cells isolated from PBMCs. The CDR3 loop reads CASIKKCQESQYF. The nucleotide sequence is given as TGTGCCAGCATAAAGAAGTGCCAAGAGTCCCAGTACTTC.